These T cell receptor beta chains were read from a single sample in a study of T cell responses to AZD1222 COVID-19 vaccine. This table comes from immunoSEQ multiplex PCR, and its TCRdb copy is limited to in-frame clones, with some not included. The sample comprises around 140,000 clones, 90% of which are singletons, and 1.5% to 2% rests with the top ten. The sequences come from peripheral blood, collected 28 days after the second AZD1222 dose. The receptor set was obtained from an adult who received the AZD1222 COVID-19 vaccine. CDR3s include the opening cysteine and the closing phenylalanine or tryptophan. A D gene is named only where the DNA matches it firmly. Part of the rows lack a size; the others show once, few, many or a class for expanded clones.

V	D	size	J	DNA	CDR3
TRBV6-5	.	.	TRBJ2-7	TGTGCCACCACCGGACTAATCGACTACGAGCAGTACTTC	CATTGLIDYEQYF
TRBV15	.	.	TRBJ1-4	TGTGCCACCAGTACCGGAGGGAGGTCCCTTAATGAAAAACTGTTTTTT	CATSTGGRSLNEKLFF
TRBV24-1	TRBD1	.	TRBJ2-5	TGTGCCACCAGTGATCCCGGACAGGTAGTGAACAGGGGTAGTAGGGAGACCCAGTACTTC	CATSDPGQVVNRGSRETQYF
TRBV19	TRBD1	.	TRBJ1-5	TGTGCCAGTAGTGTCGGGACAGTTAGCAATCAGCCCCAGCATTTT	CASSVGTVSNQPQHF
TRBV5-1	.	.	TRBJ2-5	TGCGCCAGCAGCTATGCTTCCGGAGAGGGGGAGACCCAGTACTTC	CASSYASGEGETQYF
TRBV30	.	few	TRBJ1-5	TGTGCCTGGAGTCAAGGAGTCCCCGGAAATCAGCCCCAGCATTTT	CAWSQGVPGNQPQHF
TRBV28	.	.	TRBJ1-6	TGTGCCAGCAACACCTTAGGGGGAAGGTCACCCCTCCACTTT	CASNTLGGRSPLHF
TRBV15	.	.	TRBJ1-1	TGTGCCACCAGCCGACTAGGGATTACTGAAGCTTTCTTT	CATSRLGITEAFF
TRBV4-1	.	few	TRBJ2-2	TGCGCCAGCAGCCAAACTCCGGGACACTTCACCGGGGAGCTGTTTTTT	CASSQTPGHFTGELFF
TRBV28	.	.	TRBJ1-1	TGTGCCAGCAGCTTGTTTCGGGAGAGCACTGAAGCTTTCTTT	CASSLFRESTEAFF
TRBV19	.	.	TRBJ2-3	TGTGCCAGTAGTATAGAAGGTAGAAGCACAGATACGCAGTATTTT	CASSIEGRSTDTQYF
TRBV4-1	TRBD2	few	TRBJ2-6	TGCGCCAGCAGCCACCTCGGACTAGCAGAAAAGACCTCTGGGGCCAACGTCCTGACTTTC	CASSHLGLAEKTSGANVLTF
TRBV28	TRBD1	.	TRBJ2-7	TGTGCCAGCGGGGACAGGGGGCGCGTCGAGCAGTACTTC	CASGDRGRVEQYF
TRBV28	.	.	TRBJ1-2	TGTGCCAGCAGCCCCTCCATCTCAGGAAGCAGCTATGGCTACACCTTC	CASSPSISGSSYGYTF
TRBV5-1	TRBD1	.	TRBJ2-3	TGCGCCAGCAGCTTGGCCCCCGGGACAGGGATCACAGATACGCAGTATTTT	CASSLAPGTGITDTQYF
TRBV6-5	.	few	TRBJ2-1	TGTGCCAGCAGTTACGGCAATGAGCAGTTCTTC	CASSYGNEQFF
TRBV10-3	.	.	TRBJ1-1	TGTGCCACCCACAGAAAGATGAACACTGAAGCTTTCTTT	CATHRKMNTEAFF
TRBV28	.	.	TRBJ2-1	TGTGCCAGCAGTTTGCTAGACTACAATGAGCAGTTCTTC	CASSLLDYNEQFF
TRBV9	.	.	TRBJ1-3	TGTGCCAGCAGCGTAGGAGGGGTGGGAAACACCATATATTTT	CASSVGGVGNTIYF
TRBV5-1	.	.	TRBJ1-2	TGCGCCAGCAGCTGGAGTAACTATGGCTACACCTTC	CASSWSNYGYTF
TRBV19	TRBD2	.	TRBJ2-6	TGTGCCAGTATGACTAGCGGGAGTTCTGGGGCCAACGTCCTGACTTTC	CASMTSGSSGANVLTF
TRBV10-2	TRBD1	.	TRBJ2-2	TGCGCCAGCAGTGAGCAGACAGGGGTTGGCGGGGAGCTGTTTTTT	CASSEQTGVGGELFF
TRBV10-1	TRBD2	.	TRBJ2-3	TGCGCCAGCAGCCCGGGACTAGCGGGAGTAGATACGCAGTATTTT	CASSPGLAGVDTQYF
TRBV3-1/TRBV3-2	TRBD2	once	TRBJ2-1	TGTGCCAGCAGCCAAGATCCCCCTAGCGGCTACAATGAGCAGTTCTTC	CASSQDPPSGYNEQFF
TRBV5-1	TRBD2	once	TRBJ2-1	TGCGCCAGCAGCTTGGTCCCGTTAGTAGCGGGGGCTAGGGAGCAGTTCTTC	CASSLVPLVAGAREQFF
TRBV27	TRBD1	.	TRBJ2-1	TGTGCCAGCAGTCCCGGGACAGGGGGCAATGAGCAGTTCTTC	CASSPGTGGNEQFF
TRBV28	.	once	TRBJ1-2	TGTGCCAGCGAGGCAGGGGCCGGGTATGGCTACACCTTC	CASEAGAGYGYTF
TRBV19	.	.	TRBJ2-5	TGTGCCAGTAGTATAGTTGGATTTTCGATATGGACAGGCGGGGTTTACGAGACCCAGTACTTC	CASSIVGFSIWTGGVYETQYF
TRBV2	.	.	TRBJ2-3	TGTGCCAGCAGTGAAGTCGCACCGGATACGCAGTATTTT	CASSEVAPDTQYF
TRBV6-5	.	.	TRBJ2-5	TGTGCCAGCAGCGCTTCCTCGATAGCGCGGGAGACCCAGTACTTC	CASSASSIARETQYF
TRBV30	.	.	TRBJ1-1	TGTGCCTGGACCCAATTTGCTGAAGCTTTCTTT	CAWTQFAEAFF
TRBV27	TRBD2	.	TRBJ2-1	TGTGCCACCACTCCCGGGGTAGCGGGGGGGCGTGGTGAGCAGTTCTTC	CATTPGVAGGRGEQFF
TRBV5-4	TRBD2	.	TRBJ2-1	TGTGCCAGCAGCGTACCACCTAGCGGGGGTGTCAATGAGCAGTTCTTC	CASSVPPSGGVNEQFF
TRBV27	.	.	TRBJ1-4	TGTGCCAGCAGTCCCACAGGAAGAGTCAATGAAAAACTGTTTTTT	CASSPTGRVNEKLFF
TRBV5-1	.	.	TRBJ2-1	TGCGCCAGCAGCTTGGGAAGACGGGTTTACAATGAGCAGTTCTTC	CASSLGRRVYNEQFF
TRBV7-9	.	.	TRBJ1-2	TGTGCCAGCAGCCCCGGGAGTACCAACTATGGCTACACCTTC	CASSPGSTNYGYTF
TRBV7-2	TRBD2	.	TRBJ2-2	TGTGCCAGCAGTCCCGACGGGAGGGCCGGGGAGCTGTTTTTT	CASSPDGRAGELFF
TRBV20-1	.	.	TRBJ1-6	TGCAGTGCCGTCGACACGGCCCTCCACTTT	CSAVDTALHF
TRBV7-9	TRBD2	few	TRBJ2-2	TGTGCCAGCAAAGGGTCGGCGGGAGTTATCGGGGAGCTGTTTTTT	CASKGSAGVIGELFF
TRBV5-1	TRBD1	.	TRBJ1-2	TGCGCCAGCAGCGACCGCCGACAGGGACATGGCTACACCTTC	CASSDRRQGHGYTF
TRBV3-1/TRBV3-2	.	.	TRBJ1-6	TGTGCCAGCAGCCCCAGGGTCACATCCTATAATTCACCCCTCCACTTT	CASSPRVTSYNSPLHF
TRBV6-5	.	.	TRBJ1-3	TGTGCCAGCAGGATGACAGGAGACTCTGGAAACACCATATATTTT	CASRMTGDSGNTIYF
TRBV15	TRBD1	once	TRBJ1-1	TGTGCCACCAGCACTCTGACAGGGGAGGCGCAGGCTTTCTTT	CATSTLTGEAQAFF
TRBV19	TRBD1	few	TRBJ2-3	TGTGCCAGTACCATTGAGTGGACAGGGTCCACAGATACGCAGTATTTT	CASTIEWTGSTDTQYF
TRBV28	.	.	TRBJ1-4	TGTGCCAGCAGTACCCGGAGGGTGGTCCTGTTTTTT	CASSTRRVVLFF
TRBV19	.	.	TRBJ1-4	TGTGCCAGCGGAATTAATGAAAAACTGTTTTTT	CASGINEKLFF
TRBV11-1	.	.	TRBJ1-4	TGTGCCAGCAGCTCCGGACAGAGGGGTAATGAAAAACTGTTTTTT	CASSSGQRGNEKLFF
TRBV27	.	.	TRBJ1-6	TGTGCCAGCAGTCAGGAGTTAGGGGGTTCACCCCTCCACTTT	CASSQELGGSPLHF
TRBV9	TRBD2	.	TRBJ2-5	TGTGCCAGCAGTGGACTAGCGGCCCAAGAGACCCAGTACTTC	CASSGLAAQETQYF
TRBV19	TRBD1	once	TRBJ2-1	TGTGCCAGTTCTCGACAGGGGGCTTTGGATGAGCAGTTCTTC	CASSRQGALDEQFF
TRBV10-1	TRBD1	few	TRBJ1-3	TGCGCCAGCAGTGAAGGGGACAGCTCTGGAAACACCATATATTTT	CASSEGDSSGNTIYF
TRBV2	.	.	TRBJ2-7	TGTGCCAGCAGTGAGGGCCCCCCGGGGGTCTACGAGCAGTACTTC	CASSEGPPGVYEQYF
TRBV6-6	TRBD1	.	TRBJ1-1	TGTGCCAGCAGTCAGGGGGTGAACACTGAAGCTTTCTTT	CASSQGVNTEAFF
TRBV29-1	TRBD1	once	TRBJ2-1	TGCAGCGCCCGGACAGGGGGGTCCTACAATGAGCAGTTCTTC	CSARTGGSYNEQFF
TRBV5-1	.	.	TRBJ2-1	TGCGCCAGCAGCCGATTGGACAGACGCTCCTACAATGAGCAGTTCTTC	CASSRLDRRSYNEQFF
TRBV2	.	.	TRBJ1-6	TGTGCCAGCAGTGAATATTCGGGGGGCGCTTATAATTCACCCCTCCACTTT	CASSEYSGGAYNSPLHF
TRBV29-1	TRBD2	once	TRBJ2-3	TGCAGCGTTGACTATAGCGGGAGGGCCACAGATACGCAGTATTTT	CSVDYSGRATDTQYF